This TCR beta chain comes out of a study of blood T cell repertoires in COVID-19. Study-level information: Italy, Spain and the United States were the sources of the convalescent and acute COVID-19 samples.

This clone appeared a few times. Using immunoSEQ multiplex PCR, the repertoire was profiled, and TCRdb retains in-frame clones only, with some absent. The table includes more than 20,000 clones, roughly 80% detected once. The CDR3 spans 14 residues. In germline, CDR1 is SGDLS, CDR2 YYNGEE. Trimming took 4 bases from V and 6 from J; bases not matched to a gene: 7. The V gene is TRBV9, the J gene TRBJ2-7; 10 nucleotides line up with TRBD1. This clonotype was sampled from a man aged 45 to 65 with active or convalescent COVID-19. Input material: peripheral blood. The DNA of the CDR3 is TGTGCCAGCAGCTTTGGACAGGGGGGAAGCGAGCAGTACTTC. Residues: CASSFGQGGSEQYF.